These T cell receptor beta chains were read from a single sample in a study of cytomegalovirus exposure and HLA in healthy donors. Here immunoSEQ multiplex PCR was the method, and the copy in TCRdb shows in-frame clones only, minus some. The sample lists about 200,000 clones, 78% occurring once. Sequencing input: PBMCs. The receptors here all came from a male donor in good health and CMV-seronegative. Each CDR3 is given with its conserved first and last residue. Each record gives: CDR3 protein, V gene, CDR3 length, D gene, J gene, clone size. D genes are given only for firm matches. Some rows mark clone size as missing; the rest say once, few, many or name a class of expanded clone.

CDR3 protein: CASSRSGSSYEQYF
V gene: TRBV4-2
CDR3 length: 14
D gene: .
J gene: .
clone size: .

CDR3 protein: CASSHASGTGSMDEQFF
V gene: TRBV23-1
CDR3 length: 17
D gene: .
J gene: TRBJ2-1
clone size: few

CDR3 protein: CASSTDRDSNEKLFF
V gene: TRBV5-1
CDR3 length: 15
D gene: .
J gene: TRBJ1-4
clone size: .

CDR3 protein: CASSTRGRTEAFF
V gene: TRBV19
CDR3 length: 13
D gene: TRBD1
J gene: TRBJ1-1
clone size: .

CDR3 protein: CASSFYGSEAFF
V gene: TRBV7-9
CDR3 length: 12
D gene: .
J gene: TRBJ1-1
clone size: .

CDR3 protein: CAWSVTGVGEQYF
V gene: TRBV30
CDR3 length: 13
D gene: .
J gene: TRBJ2-7
clone size: .

CDR3 protein: CASSWGGTALDEQFF
V gene: TRBV5-1
CDR3 length: 15
D gene: .
J gene: TRBJ2-1
clone size: .

CDR3 protein: CASSMGQGAGGNQPQHF
V gene: TRBV19
CDR3 length: 17
D gene: TRBD1
J gene: TRBJ1-5
clone size: .

CDR3 protein: CASSEAQQIEAFF
V gene: TRBV2
CDR3 length: 13
D gene: .
J gene: TRBJ1-1
clone size: .

CDR3 protein: CASSQISGQFQETQYF
V gene: TRBV18
CDR3 length: 16
D gene: TRBD1
J gene: TRBJ2-5
clone size: .

CDR3 protein: CASSLTLSPGELFF
V gene: TRBV7-9
CDR3 length: 14
D gene: .
J gene: TRBJ2-2
clone size: .

CDR3 protein: CAWKGQGIGTEAFF
V gene: TRBV30
CDR3 length: 14
D gene: TRBD1
J gene: TRBJ1-1
clone size: few

CDR3 protein: CASSPGQGANTEAFF
V gene: TRBV4-1
CDR3 length: 15
D gene: TRBD1
J gene: TRBJ1-1
clone size: .

CDR3 protein: CASSDWTGEGYTF
V gene: TRBV21-1
CDR3 length: 13
D gene: .
J gene: TRBJ1-2
clone size: .

CDR3 protein: CASSYGGTGNTEAFF
V gene: TRBV6-5
CDR3 length: 15
D gene: .
J gene: TRBJ1-1
clone size: .

CDR3 protein: CASSFSGSGANVLTF
V gene: TRBV7-3
CDR3 length: 15
D gene: .
J gene: TRBJ2-6
clone size: .

CDR3 protein: CSSSFMAGRRNEKLFF
V gene: TRBV7-9
CDR3 length: 16
D gene: .
J gene: TRBJ1-4
clone size: .

CDR3 protein: CASSRDSMSHYYNEQFF
V gene: TRBV5-4
CDR3 length: 17
D gene: .
J gene: TRBJ2-1
clone size: .

CDR3 protein: CASSTTRGRIMEQYF
V gene: TRBV19
CDR3 length: 15
D gene: .
J gene: TRBJ2-7
clone size: .

CDR3 protein: CATTAQGYGYTF
V gene: TRBV15
CDR3 length: 12
D gene: .
J gene: TRBJ1-2
clone size: once

CDR3 protein: CASSLTGLAERNEQFF
V gene: TRBV11-1
CDR3 length: 16
D gene: TRBD2
J gene: TRBJ2-1
clone size: .

CDR3 protein: CATSREQGSYEQYF
V gene: TRBV15
CDR3 length: 14
D gene: .
J gene: TRBJ2-7
clone size: once

CDR3 protein: CASSLRGGANQETQYF
V gene: TRBV4-2
CDR3 length: 16
D gene: TRBD2
J gene: TRBJ2-5
clone size: few

CDR3 protein: CASSIASPGGTEAFF
V gene: TRBV19
CDR3 length: 15
D gene: .
J gene: TRBJ1-1
clone size: .

CDR3 protein: CASSLPGQGYNEQFF
V gene: TRBV14
CDR3 length: 15
D gene: TRBD1
J gene: TRBJ2-1
clone size: .

CDR3 protein: CASSVSGRLSYNEQFF
V gene: TRBV27
CDR3 length: 16
D gene: TRBD2
J gene: TRBJ2-1
clone size: .

CDR3 protein: CASSLQGSGNTIYF
V gene: TRBV11-2
CDR3 length: 14
D gene: .
J gene: TRBJ1-3
clone size: .

CDR3 protein: CSAQETSPYEQYF
V gene: TRBV29-1
CDR3 length: 13
D gene: TRBD2
J gene: TRBJ2-7
clone size: once

CDR3 protein: CASSLRTPSYNEQFF
V gene: TRBV27
CDR3 length: 15
D gene: .
J gene: TRBJ2-1
clone size: .

CDR3 protein: CASSDGRHSYEQYF
V gene: TRBV2
CDR3 length: 14
D gene: .
J gene: TRBJ2-7
clone size: .

CDR3 protein: CASSQRQLELFF
V gene: TRBV6-1
CDR3 length: 12
D gene: .
J gene: TRBJ2-2
clone size: .

CDR3 protein: CASSLGSGPGYEQYF
V gene: TRBV5-1
CDR3 length: 15
D gene: .
J gene: TRBJ2-7
clone size: .

CDR3 protein: CASSYSGLAEIYEQYF
V gene: TRBV6-5
CDR3 length: 16
D gene: TRBD2
J gene: TRBJ2-7
clone size: .

CDR3 protein: CASRKLAGAKGYGYTF
V gene: TRBV19
CDR3 length: 16
D gene: .
J gene: TRBJ1-2
clone size: .

CDR3 protein: CASSLVLREAGDEQFF
V gene: TRBV7-9
CDR3 length: 16
D gene: TRBD2
J gene: TRBJ2-1
clone size: .

CDR3 protein: CASSEAVDTQYF
V gene: TRBV6-5
CDR3 length: 12
D gene: .
J gene: TRBJ2-3
clone size: .

CDR3 protein: CASSLRLPSDSYEQYF
V gene: TRBV27
CDR3 length: 16
D gene: .
J gene: TRBJ2-7
clone size: .

CDR3 protein: CASSEGTSGRDNEQFF
V gene: TRBV25-1
CDR3 length: 16
D gene: TRBD2
J gene: TRBJ2-1
clone size: .

CDR3 protein: CSVEGGTSGNKAGELFF
V gene: TRBV29-1
CDR3 length: 17
D gene: TRBD2
J gene: TRBJ2-2
clone size: once

CDR3 protein: CASSEIRGLVAFF
V gene: TRBV6-1
CDR3 length: 13
D gene: TRBD1
J gene: TRBJ1-1
clone size: .

CDR3 protein: CAWSVFGGYQETQYF
V gene: TRBV30
CDR3 length: 15
D gene: .
J gene: TRBJ2-5
clone size: .

CDR3 protein: CASSRALAGAFYNEQFF
V gene: TRBV9
CDR3 length: 17
D gene: TRBD2
J gene: TRBJ2-1
clone size: .